The text below deals with one T cell receptor (beta chain). The sample comes from a study of cytomegalovirus exposure and HLA in healthy donors. Germline CDR1 is MNHEY and CDR2 is SVGAGI. The CDR3 has 14 amino acids. The V and J ends lost 6 bases and 2 bases respectively, with 13 bases between them. The PCR was carried out with 60 Vbeta primers and 13 Jbeta primers. This table comes from immunoSEQ multiplex PCR, and its TCRdb copy is limited to in-frame clones, with some not included. In the table there are 95,000 to 150,000 clones, under 85% of which are singletons. V and J are TRBV6-5 and TRBJ2-5; tentative D call: TRBD2 (7 bases). Source material: PBMCs. The TCR originated in a human donor in good health. CDR3 sequence reads: CASRWGGLQETQYF. CDR3 DNA sequence: TGTGCCAGCAGGTGGGGGGGCCTACAAGAGACCCAGTACTTC.